This is a list of T cell receptor beta chains from one sample in a study of shared clonotypes between healthy human individuals. Sequencing used immunoSEQ multiplex PCR; TCRdb keeps in-frame clones, though not all of them. Found here are around 750,000 clones, about 74% of them singletons; the top ten hold over 1.5%. Sequences were obtained from memory CD4+ T cells sorted from blood. The receptors stem from a woman in her twenties or thirties in good health. Each CDR3 is given with its conserved first and last residue. Fields, in order: V gene, J gene, D gene, clone size, CDR3 DNA, CDR3 protein. The D gene is left open where the match is weak. Clone size is stated in some rows and not others, as once, few, many or a class when expanded.

>TRBV10-1|TRBJ2-7|.|.
TGCGCCAGCAGTGACCACTACGAGCAGTACTTC
CASSDHYEQYF
>TRBV29-1|TRBJ2-2|TRBD1|.
TGCAGCACACGGACAGGGAGAACCGGGGAGCTGTTTTTT
CSTRTGRTGELFF
>TRBV6-5|TRBJ2-4|.|.
TGTGCCAGCGCCTCGGGCGGACTAGCCAAAAACATTCAGTACTTC
CASASGGLAKNIQYF
>TRBV5-1|TRBJ2-5|TRBD1|.
TGCGCCAGCAGCCCCCCGGGACAGATGTCGGGAGAGACCCAGTACTTC
CASSPPGQMSGETQYF
>TRBV19|TRBJ2-2|.|.
TGTGCCAGTATCCCGGTGTGGAACACCGGGGAGCTGTTTTTT
CASIPVWNTGELFF
>TRBV27|TRBJ2-6|.|few
TGTGCCAGTCGGACTGAAGGCTCTGGGGCCAACGTCCTGACTTTC
CASRTEGSGANVLTF
>TRBV15|TRBJ2-2|.|.
TGTGCCACCAGCGGGACTGACGTACCCGGGGAGCTGTTTTTT
CATSGTDVPGELFF
>TRBV6-5|TRBJ1-1|.|many
TGTGCCAGCAGGTTGCAACTGAACACTGAAGCTTTCTTT
CASRLQLNTEAFF
>TRBV19|TRBJ2-1|.|.
TGTGCCAGTAGTAGAGCCTTGACCGGCAATGAGCAGTTCTTC
CASSRALTGNEQFF
>TRBV5-5|TRBJ2-7|.|.
TGTGCCAGCAGTCTAGCTGCGGGTAATCTCTACGAGCAGTACTTC
CASSLAAGNLYEQYF
>TRBV7-8|TRBJ2-7|.|.
TGTGCCAGCAGCTTAGCACGGGGAGGTTACGAGCAGTACTTC
CASSLARGGYEQYF
>TRBV4-1|TRBJ1-6|.|.
TGCGCCAGCAGCCAAGGTCCCCCAGGGGCTAATTCACCCCTCCACTTT
CASSQGPPGANSPLHF
>TRBV7-9|TRBJ2-1|.|.
TGTGCCAGCAGCCCGTACAATGAGCAGTTCTTC
CASSPYNEQFF
>TRBV28|TRBJ2-6|.|.
TGTGCCAGCAGTCGCCGGGACAAACAACTCTCTGGGGCCAACGTCCTGACTTTC
CASSRRDKQLSGANVLTF
>TRBV6-1|TRBJ1-3|TRBD1|.
TGTGCCAGCAGGGGGACAGGGGCTGGAAACACCATATATTTT
CASRGTGAGNTIYF
>TRBV4-2|TRBJ2-3|.|.
TGTGCCAGCAGCCAAGAGGGAGGATCTAGCACAGATACGCAGTATTTT
CASSQEGGSSTDTQYF
>TRBV27|TRBJ2-6|.|.
TGTGCCAGCAGAATGCAGGGTACTGGGGCCAACGTCCTGACTTTC
CASRMQGTGANVLTF
>TRBV18|TRBJ2-2|.|.
TGTGCCAGCTCACCGGGAGGCGGGGAGCTGTTTTTT
CASSPGGGELFF
>TRBV5-4|TRBJ2-7|.|.
TGTGCCAGCAGCTTGGCCCCCCTCTCCTACGAGCAGTACTTC
CASSLAPLSYEQYF
>TRBV4-1|TRBJ2-5|TRBD2|.
TGCGCCAGCAGCCAAGCCCAGCGGGAGGGTGAGACCCAGTACTTC
CASSQAQREGETQYF
>TRBV5-1|TRBJ1-1|TRBD1|.
TGCGCCAGCAGCTTGGGGCAAACAGGGGTGAACACTGAAGCTTTCTTT
CASSLGQTGVNTEAFF
>TRBV11-3|TRBJ2-1|.|.
TGTGCCAGCAGCTTAGCCCTAGTGGGGTCCGAGCAGTTCTTC
CASSLALVGSEQFF
>TRBV11-2|TRBJ2-3|.|.
TGTGCCAGCAGACCCCAGGGTTCAGATACGCAGTATTTT
CASRPQGSDTQYF
>TRBV15|TRBJ2-1|TRBD2|.
TGTGCCACCAGCAGAAAACGGACTAGCGCTACCTACAATGAGCAGTTCTTC
CATSRKRTSATYNEQFF
>TRBV29-1|TRBJ1-5|.|.
TGCAGCGTTGAAGTCGAGGGTCAGCCCCAGCATTTT
CSVEVEGQPQHF
>TRBV5-4|TRBJ2-1|TRBD2|.
TGTGCCAGCAGCTTGGCCGGGGCGGGAGGGGGAAATGAGCAGTTCTTC
CASSLAGAGGGNEQFF
>TRBV28|TRBJ1-2|.|.
TGTGCCAGCAGCCGCGGACGGCCCTCCCATGGCTACACCTTC
CASSRGRPSHGYTF
>TRBV9|TRBJ2-3|TRBD2|.
TGTGCCAGCAGCGTAGTCGGACTAGCGGGAGGCAGATCCTCAGATACGCAGTATTTT
CASSVVGLAGGRSSDTQYF
>TRBV28|TRBJ2-1|TRBD2|.
TGTGCCAGCAGTCCTAGCGGGTCTGATGAGCAGTTCTTC
CASSPSGSDEQFF
>TRBV15|TRBJ2-3|TRBD2|.
TGTGCCACCAGCAAAGGACTAGCGCTCAATACGCAGTATTTT
CATSKGLALNTQYF
>TRBV28|TRBJ1-1|.|.
TGTGCCAGCAGTTTCTCGCTCACTGAAGCTTTCTTT
CASSFSLTEAFF
>TRBV6-5|TRBJ2-2|TRBD2|.
TGTGCTGTAGCGGGAACGAACACCGGGGAGCTGTTTTTT
CAVAGTNTGELFF
>TRBV10-3|TRBJ2-5|.|.
TGTGCCATCAGTGAGTCGAACAAAGGCCAGTACTTC
CAISESNKGQYF